This T cell receptor beta chain was captured by sequencing in a study of beta chain features in type 1 diabetes (dated by TCRdb to 2017 to 2018). Context from the whole study: Mean age, gender distribution, total cell number and subset yield did not differ between patients and healthy donors. A total of roughly 100 million sorted cells were examined across all samples, and the number of cells per subset was strongly correlated with RNA yield. The study compared the TCRB repertoires of sorted circulating CD4+ T cell subsets in recently diagnosed type 1 diabetes patients with those in matched healthy donors. Naive and central memory subsets were obtained from all 30 or so donors, but regulatory and stem cell-like memory subsets were isolated from only 8 patients and roughly eight healthy donors.

A single peripheral blood draw of approximately 120 mL on average was collected from each donor into heparinised tubes. A BD FACSAria II was used to sort naive, central memory, regulatory and stem cell-like memory CD4+ T cells with a panel that included CD45RO, CCR7, CD25, CD127, CD95 and CD27. Purity was above 95% for every sorted population. PBMCs were separated immediately by Lymphoprep density gradient centrifugation and were stained directly, without being cultured. To minimize batch effects, samples were stained and sorted in pairs, one healthy donor with one patient per experiment. Its CDR3 holds 13 amino acids, cysteine through phenylalanine. The entry retains the CDR3 DNA only, 39 bases that are in frame from base 1. V lost 1 base and J lost 6 bases; the stretch between them is 6 bases long. In the germline V gene, CDR1 corresponds to SGHTA and CDR2 to FQGNSA. All of the isolated RNA was reverse transcribed with the High Capacity cDNA Reverse Transcription Kit, so expressed TCRB transcripts were sequenced. Deep immunoSEQ sequencing was performed on naive, central memory and regulatory T cell samples, with an average of about 4 million total reads per sample. After sorted cells were lysed in RLT buffer, RNA was extracted with DNase-treated RNeasy Micro or Mini kits, with the choice depending on cell number. Each cell subset was processed separately to prevent cross-contamination, with patient and healthy donor samples processed together. The immunoSEQ multiplex PCR was used to amplify TCRB sequences from cDNA, generating 87-bp fragments that spanned the CDR3 region. Amplicons were sequenced on the Illumina HiSeq platform. Turning to the authors' computational methods: Synthetic template baselines were used to correct PCR bias computationally, reads within Hamming distance 2 were collapsed, and singletons that could not be merged were discarded. Reads were aligned against IMGT so that V, D and J genes, CDR3 length and insertions or deletions at six rearrangement sites could be assigned. Within each subset, clonotype counts were normalized to the number of sorted cells before true diversity and Gini coefficients were calculated with the tcR R package. The overlap coefficient, calculated on TCRB nucleotide sequences, was used to measure repertoire sharing. TCRdb stores this immuneACCESS table with in-frame sequences only. Part of the clones is absent; in the studies checked, under half of the shortfall reflects unresolved V genes, and no reason is known for the rest. V and J calls and clone size follow that table, whereas D and trimming were derived from the DNA. A total of a few hundred thousand clones appear in this sample, about 11% of them only once. The ten most abundant clones make up 1% to 1.5% of the sample.

Results the study describes overall, beyond this receptor: A moderate but significant shortening of TCRB CDR3 length was observed in type 1 diabetes patients in all four CD4+ subsets. PCR might favor shorter templates, but patient and control samples were amplified and corrected together, so any skew would affect both groups equally. Because the HLA sub-analyses included only small numbers of individuals, any influence of HLA type on TCRB rearrangement was left unresolved. Naive, central memory and regulatory TCRB repertoires appeared to be more similar among patients than among healthy donors. Sequencing cDNA rather than genomic DNA could over-represent highly expressing activated cells, although activation and CD3 levels did not differ between groups. Fewer insertions and more nucleotide deletions at VDJ recombination sites were observed in patients with type 1 diabetes, implying thymic rearrangement abnormalities.

Concerning this clone itself: Its antigen target is currently unknown. No base-level quality is on record; no much larger clone is a single base apart.

This receptor was taken from a man younger than 35 in good health. Specimen: central memory CD4+ T cells from blood. The receptor chain draws on TRBV7-2 and TRBJ2-2; no D segment can be confidently identified. Here the CDR3 is given as CASSLVSAGELFF. The bases are TGTGCCAGCAGCTTAGTGAGTGCCGGGGAGCTGTTTTTT.